This note documents a single T cell receptor (beta chain) sequence. This clone was counted a single time. Which antigen it targets is not known. No much larger clonotype is one base removed from it; base qualities were not supplied. The germline V gene provides CDR1 MDHEN and CDR2 SYDVKM. V gives up 5 bases and J gives up 5 bases, and the segment between their germline ends measures 18 bases. The CDR3 covers 15 residues, taking in both the cysteine and the phenylalanine. Solely the CDR3 DNA is kept, with 45 bases framed from the first base. The data derive from a study of blood T cell repertoires in COVID-19 (dated by TCRdb to 2018 to 2021). Study-level background: Samples from collaborators originated in the United States, Italy and Spain and spanned both the acute and convalescent phases of COVID-19. The prospective study material was composed of cDNA or gDNA derived from T cells, B-cell-depleted T cells, or PBMCs. Deeply sampled blood TCRbeta repertoires from subjects exposed to, actively infected with, or recovered from COVID-19 were included in the dataset. A freely available public database, intended as a resource for researchers studying the immune response to SARS-CoV-2, is where the repertoires were released. Samples were obtained from the ongoing ImmuneRACE study (first 160 participants) and from approximately 1,200 subjects provided by 6 global collaborators. Nearly every sample came with metadata listing a de-identified subject ID, COVID-19 status, age in years and sex. Where available, HLA class I and class II types were obtained from metadata supplied by the sample provider rather than from assay-based typing. What the work shows at the level of the full study, not this receptor alone: Clinical and demographic metadata were provided uncurated, with the amount varying by source and participant.

TCRbeta CDR3 regions were amplified from genomic DNA using the immunoSEQ Assay, a bias-controlled multiplex PCR. The original methods were these. The number of nucleated cells in each sample was estimated from the amplification of reference gene primers within the assay. Sequence reads were collapsed and filtered to measure the absolute abundance of every unique TCRbeta CDR3 rearrangement. For each sample, productive Simpson clonality was calculated by taking the square root of Simpson's diversity index across productive rearrangements. Not all clones reach the TCRdb copy of this immuneACCESS table, which keeps in-frame sequences only. Checked studies attribute under half of the gap to unresolved V genes and leave the rest unexplained. V, J and clone size are taken as reported in that table, and D and trimming were inferred from the DNA itself. The sample table shows about 80,000 clones, and around 82% are seen once. The ten largest clones capture approximately 37% of the sample.

Each collaborating institution followed its own protocols to collect whole blood in K2EDTA tubes. For TCRbeta analysis, collaborators shipped samples as frozen whole blood, isolated PBMCs, or DNA extracted from either of those sample types. This TCR was sampled from a man at least 80 years old with active or convalescent COVID-19. The chain employs TRBV28 and TRBJ1-1, and perhaps TRBD1 as D gene, on 6 matching bases. The sample comprised peripheral blood. The DNA sequence is given as TGTGCCAGCAGTCCGGGACATATCGGGGGGACTGAAGCTTTCTTT. It is translated as CASSPGHIGGTEAFF.